This TCR beta chain was sequenced for a study of T cell responses to AZD1222 COVID-19 vaccine (TCRdb year 2021). About the study as a whole: TCR sequencing was performed for over 230 trial participants, of whom some 200 were given two doses of AZD1222 and some 25 were given two doses of MenACWY control vaccine. Trial participants were enrolled by age into subgroups of 18-55, 56-69 and 70-plus years, and roughly 150, 30 and 60 TCR-sequenced participants, respectively, were included in these subgroups. Beyond this particular receptor, the publication reports: After two AZD1222 doses, both the breadth and the depth of spike-specific TCRs were significantly higher than at day 0 and than in MenACWY recipients. Reportedly, almost half of the unique spike-specific TCRs recognized epitopes lying outside the regions that are mutated in the B.1.351 and B.1.1.7 variants. Participants were mostly white British and included more females than males, and it was suggested by the authors that clonal diversity may have been underestimated. The whole spike protein was spanned by vaccine-associated CD4 TCRs, and dominant responses were seen in regions 160-218 and 743-854. Conclusions about previously exposed vaccinees are limited, since just a handful of AZD1222 recipients were seropositive for SARS-CoV-2 at baseline. Because no samples from the day 14 peak response were available, repertoires could be characterized only after the peak T cell response. In the small 56-69-year group, the increase in depth fell short of significance, most likely because of low power.

Concerning this clone itself: What antigen it recognizes has not been identified. One base away there is no much larger clone; base qualities are not given.

According to the study, the label for this sample's time point signals: about 28 days (+/-7) after the second vaccine dose. AZD1222 recipients with second doses at about 4 weeks or about 12 weeks were pooled, because spike-specific TCR depth and breadth did not differ between schedules. Vaccinee samples were obtained from the UK trials COV001 and COV002, which included a single-blind randomized controlled phase 2/3 trial of AZD1222 (ChAdOx1 nCoV-19) in healthy adults. For TCRbeta chain sequencing, PBMC samples from trial participants were taken at day 0 and at day 28 after the second dose. The CDR3 regions of human TCRbeta chains were analyzed by immunosequencing. Per the source publication's procedure: Repertoire TCRs were matched against a reference library of SARS-CoV-2-specific TCRs generated with the MIRA antigen-specificity platform. Breadth was defined as the fraction of unique TCRs that were SARS-CoV-2-associated. Depth was defined as the fraction of total T cells that were SARS-CoV-2-associated. Using the MIRA data, each spike-specific TCR was mapped to the spike region that the TCR reacts to and placed in a CD4 or CD8 class. Log10-transformed breadth and depth values were compared by one-way ANOVA with Sidak's multiple comparisons tests. In its TCRdb copy, this immuneACCESS table keeps in-frame sequences only and misses some clones. Where compared with another copy, unresolved V genes explain less than half of these, and the others have no known cause. Clone size and the V and J calls come from that table; the DNA yielded D and trimming. The sample yields approximately 190,000 clones; approximately 93% were counted once. Approximately 1% of the sample rests with the top ten.

There are 18 amino acids in the CDR3, from cysteine to phenylalanine inclusive. Only the CDR3 region is kept as DNA, spanning 54 bases read in frame from base 1. Reading the germline V gene gives CDR1 SGDLS and CDR2 YYNGEE. The V and J ends are trimmed by 0 bases and 4 bases, leaving 22 bases between them. Sequenced here: peripheral blood, sampled 28 days after the second AZD1222 dose. The receptor's source is an adult who received the AZD1222 COVID-19 vaccine. Recombination connected TRBV9 to TRBJ1-2; the D gene lacks a confident call. The sequenced DNA is TGTGCCAGCAGCGTAGCTACCGGCAGCGCAAGGGCCTCCTATGGCTACACCTTC. Its protein is CASSVATGSARASYGYTF. With the portions outside the CDR3 filled from the reference TRBV9 and TRBJ1-2 genes, the complete variable region becomes DSGVTQTPKHLITATGQRVTLRCSPRSGDLSVYWYQQSLDQGLQFLIQYYNGEERAKGNILERFSAQQFPDLHSELNLSSLELGDSALYFCASSVATGSARASYGYTFGSGTRLTVV.